One sample yielded the 29 T cell receptor beta chains listed below, sequenced in a study of response to subunit inactivated influenza vaccine (dated by TCRdb to the late 2010s). Library preparation was by RT-PCR. Sequencing instrument: Illumina HiSeq 2500. TCRdb reworked the public reads: Q25 trimming with fastp, MiXCR clone assembly, productive beta chains retained. Entries are consolidated by CDR3 protein sequence, retaining the most common genes and DNA. The sample includes hundreds of thousands of distinct CDR3 sequences, with approximately 7.6% observed a single time. Jointly, the top ten make up 10% to 15% of the sample. Here the sequenced sample was PBMCs from blood, taken less than 25 months after vaccination. The receptors come from a man aged 45-69 years who received an inactivated influenza vaccine. Donor details come from another sample of the same person, matched by shared clones.

The gene calls are TRBV7-9 and TRBJ2-3; D tentatively fits TRBD1 or TRBD2 (5 bases each). The V end was cut by 5 bases, the J end by 7 bases, with 16 bases between. CDR3 length: 14 amino acids. Germline CDR1 is SEHNR and CDR2 is FQNEAQ (reference sequence). The CDR3 sequence is CASSIPGTFNTQYF. The CDR3, as DNA: TGTGCCAGCAGCATACCCGGGACGTTTAATACGCAGTATTTT.

This clonotype was counted only a few times. The J gene is TRBJ2-7, the V gene TRBV3-1; 12 nucleotides align to TRBD2. The CDR3 extends over 18 amino acids. J lost 5 bases, V lost 4 bases, and 15 bases had no gene match. Germline V CDR1 and CDR2: LGHDT, YNNKEL (reference sequence). The CDR3 DNA follows: TGTGCCAGCAGCCCTCGGACTAGCGGGACCGTTTTGTTCCACGAGCAGTACTTC. It specifies CASSPRTSGTVLFHEQYF.

This clonotype was seen only a few times. The chain links TRBV11-2 to TRBJ2-3; 7 bases are shared with TRBD1. Germline lookup yields CDR1 SGHAT and CDR2 FQNNGV. Germline trimming cut 6 bases from V and 5 bases from J; bases unmatched to any gene: 2. This CDR3 comprises 12 residues. DNA of the CDR3: TGTGCCAGCAGACAGGGGTTAGATACGCAGTATTTT. Amino acids: CASRQGLDTQYF.

At least ten counts were recorded for this clonotype. The chain couples TRBV29-1 to TRBJ2-2, with D possibly being TRBD1 (5 bases). Trimming stripped 3 bases from V and 6 bases from J, with 11 bases between. Germline-derived CDR1 and CDR2 are SQVTM and ANQGSEA. This CDR3 region has 13 residues. CDR3 sequence: CSVDEGASGELFF. CDR3 coding DNA: TGCAGCGTTGACGAAGGGGCTTCCGGGGAGCTGTTTTTT.

This clonotype has more than one count but fewer than ten. The chain links TRBV7-9 to TRBJ2-7; 8 bases line up with TRBD2. The CDR3 runs to 14 residues. The V gene end was trimmed by 3 bases and the J gene end by 2 bases; junction bases not matched to a gene: 3. The germline V gene encodes CDR1 SEHNR and CDR2 FQNEAQ (reference sequence). The CDR3, as DNA: TGTGCCAGCAGCTTTACGGGGGGGCCCTACGAGCAGTACTTC. This codes for CASSFTGGPYEQYF.

This clonotype has ten or more counts. This chain uses TRBV4-1 with TRBJ2-2; D is undetermined. V lost 5 bases and J 6 bases, leaving 10 bases between the germline ends. The germline V gene has CDR1 MGHRA and CDR2 YSYEKL. The CDR3 totals 13 residues. CDR3 in amino acids: CASSYSGAGELFF. The CDR3 region has the DNA TGCGCCAGCAGCTACTCTGGGGCCGGGGAGCTGTTTTTT.

The chain uses TRBV12-3 or TRBV12-4 and TRBJ2-3; the D is unclear. V lost 6 bases, J lost 1 base, and 14 bases lay in between. The CDR3 sequence is 15 residues long. CDR3 sequence (DNA): TGTGCCAGCAGCCCCCGGGTCCTTCGCACAGATACGCAGTATTTT. Translating it yields CASSPRVLRTDTQYF.

This chain uses TRBV4-3 with TRBJ2-2; 10 bases are shared with TRBD2. This CDR3 has 15 residues. The germline V gene has CDR1 LGHNA and CDR2 YSLEER. The trim removed 0 bases at V and 13 bases at J, leaving 8 bases unmatched. The CDR3 sequence: CASSQDSLAGVPLFF. The CDR3 DNA reads as TGCGCCAGCAGCCAAGACTCCCTAGCGGGGGTCCCGCTGTTTTTT.

There are a few counts of this clonotype. V gene TRBV12-3 or TRBV12-4 combines with J gene TRBJ1-6; D ambiguous. The CDR3 is 14 residues long. Trimming took 3 bases from V and 9 from J, leaving 12 bases between them. CDR3 bases: TGTGCCAGCAGTTTGGCCTCGTCAAGTTCACCCCTCCACTTT. Protein sequence: CASSLASSSSPLHF.

The chain links TRBV4-3 to TRBJ1-2, with a possible D match to TRBD1 (5 bases). With 0 bases removed from V and 6 bases from J, the gap between germline ends came to 14 bases. The V gene's germline CDR1 is LGHNA and CDR2 YSLEER. This CDR3 region has 15 residues. CDR3 region: CASSQDLMRGDGYTF. The CDR3 DNA sequence: TGCGCCAGCAGCCAAGATCTTATGAGGGGAGATGGCTACACCTTC.

This clonotype appeared a few times. V gene TRBV16 combines with J gene TRBJ1-2; D is undetermined. V lost 4 bases to trimming and J lost 6 bases, with 18 bases between them. The length of the CDR3 is 15 residues. Germline lookup yields CDR1 KGHSY and CDR2 FQNENV. The CDR3, as DNA: TGTGCCAGCAGCCCGAGAACGGGAAGGTCTCATGGCTACACCTTC. Protein: CASSPRTGRSHGYTF.

This clonotype came up many times. V and J are TRBV12-3 or TRBV12-4 and TRBJ2-1; no firm D call. This CDR3 comprises 15 residues. Trimming removed 7 bases at V and 0 bases at J, with 13 bases between. CDR3 bases: TGTGCCAGCAAAAAGGGTATACTCTCCTACAATGAGCAGTTCTTC. It encodes CASKKGILSYNEQFF.

This clonotype was seen many times. The chain recombines TRBV18 with TRBJ1-4, with 8 bases lining up with TRBD1. V shed 3 bases, J shed 8 bases, and the junction held 5 bases outside the gene matches. Per the germline V gene, CDR1 is KGHSH and CDR2 is LQKENI. The CDR3 sequence is 14 residues long. The DNA of the CDR3 is TGTGCCAGCTCACCTACACAGGGGGAAGAAAAACTGTTTTTT. Encoded protein: CASSPTQGEEKLFF.

This clonotype came up once. This chain joins TRBV18 and TRBJ1-1; D gene ambiguous. This CDR3 contains 16 residues. The V gene lost 3 bases and the J gene lost 2 bases, with 16 bases spanning the gap. Looked up from germline, CDR1 is KGHSH and CDR2 is LQKENI. CDR3 residues: CASSPSGNQFNTEAFF. The CDR3 DNA is TGTGCCAGCTCACCGAGTGGTAATCAGTTCAACACTGAAGCTTTCTTT.

In its sample, this clonotype was seen a few times. This sequence joins TRBV20-1 and TRBJ2-2; D unresolved. In germline, CDR1 is DFQATT, CDR2 SNEGSKA (reference sequence). V lost 2 bases and J lost 0, with 10 bases in between. The CDR3 runs to 15 residues. The CDR3 DNA is TGCAGTGCTAGATTGCTAACATCGAACACCGGGGAGCTGTTTTTT. Encoded protein: CSARLLTSNTGELFF.

This clonotype was observed a few times. The J gene is TRBJ2-5, the V gene TRBV20-1; TRBD1 might be the D (6 bases). This CDR3 is 15 amino acids long. The V and J ends lost 2 bases and 4 bases respectively, with 17 bases between them. CDR1 is DFQATT, CDR2 SNEGSKA, per germline (reference sequence). CDR3 in amino acids: CSARSQNRVGETQYF. The CDR3 bases are TGCAGTGCTAGATCTCAAAACAGGGTAGGAGAGACCCAGTACTTC.

This clonotype was recorded a few times. The chain carries TRBV4-2 and TRBJ2-7; 11 bases are a match to TRBD2. The germline gives CDR1 LGHNA, CDR2 YNFKEQ. The CDR3 runs to 16 residues. Losses at the gene ends were 0 bases for V and 2 bases for J; bases not matched to a gene: 3. Here the CDR3 DNA reads TGTGCCAGCAGCCAAGAGGGGACTAGCGGACCCTACGAGCAGTACTTC. Its protein product is CASSQEGTSGPYEQYF.

Here the CDR3 DNA reads TGCAGTGCTAGATTCAGGAATTCACCCCTCCACTTT. Its translation: CSARFRNSPLHF. The chain employs TRBV20-1 and TRBJ1-6; no definite D call. This CDR3 has 12 amino acids. Trimming took 2 bases from V and 7 from J, leaving 6 bases between them. Per the germline V gene, CDR1 is DFQATT and CDR2 is SNEGSKA (reference sequence).

This clonotype has only a few counts. This chain joins TRBV7-9 and TRBJ2-5; D is undetermined. Trimming shortened V by 7 bases and J by 3 bases, and 18 bases separated the two germline ends. The CDR3 has 15 residues. Germline CDR1 and CDR2: SEHNR and FQNEAQ (reference sequence). CDR3 DNA: TGTGCCAGCAACCCAGGCAGGAGCCGCAAAGAGACCCAGTACTTC. It encodes CASNPGRSRKETQYF. Combining the CDR3 with reference TRBV7-9 and TRBJ2-5 gives the whole variable domain DTGVSQNPRHKITKRGQNVTFRCDPISEHNRLYWYRQTLGQGPEFLTYFQNEAQLEKSRLLSDRFSAERPKGSFSTLEIQRTEQGDSAMYLCASNPGRSRKETQYFGPGTRLLVL.

The V gene is TRBV7-9, the J gene TRBJ2-7, with D possibly matching TRBD2 (5 bases). Trimming pared 6 bases from V and 6 bases from J, leaving 18 bases between. The CDR3 totals 14 residues. Germline CDR1 and CDR2: SEHNR and FQNEAQ (reference sequence). The CDR3 DNA reads TGTGCCAGCAGAGTCGGGATTTCAAGCGGCGAGCAGTACTTC. Protein sequence: CASRVGISSGEQYF.

This clonotype was counted ten times or more. The chain links TRBV7-2 to TRBJ2-1; tentatively, D is TRBD2 (6 bases). The CDR3 has 16 residues. CDR1 is SGHTA and CDR2 is FQGNSA in the germline V gene. V lost 0 bases and J 7 bases, leaving 16 bases between the germline ends. The CDR3 protein is CASSLALGGLSNEQFF. In DNA, the CDR3 is TGTGCCAGCAGCTTAGCGCTGGGGGGATTGAGTAATGAGCAGTTCTTC.

This rearrangement joins TRBV18 to TRBJ2-2; TRBD1 might be the D (6 bases). The CDR3 covers 15 residues. Germline V gene lookup returns CDR1 KGHSH and CDR2 LQKENI. Trimming cost V 6 bases and J 5 bases, with 16 bases left between them. The CDR3 region has the DNA TGTGCCAGCTCTCCCTCCGGGACATATACCGGGGAGCTGTTTTTT. Amino acids: CASSPSGTYTGELFF.

This clonotype has just a few counts. This rearrangement joins TRBV20-1 to TRBJ1-4, with D uncertain. V shed 0 bases and J shed 3 bases, with 11 bases lying between them. Germline CDR1 DFQATT, CDR2 SNEGSKA (reference sequence). There are 15 residues in the CDR3. The CDR3 DNA follows: TGCAGTGCTAGAGATGCCCAGACCCCTAATGAAAAACTGTTTTTT. Translated, it gives CSARDAQTPNEKLFF.

This clonotype has ten or more counts. The CDR3: CASSLVQGSSYEQYF. In DNA form, the CDR3 reads TGTGCCAGCAGTTTGGTACAGGGGAGCTCCTACGAGCAGTACTTC. The gene calls are TRBV28 and TRBJ2-7; 7 positions match TRBD1. The CDR3 runs 15 residues. With 3 bases clipped from V and 0 bases from J, the junction kept 5 bases outside the gene matches. The germline CDR1 and CDR2 sequences are MDHEN and SYDVKM. The full variable domain, in which reference TRBV28 and TRBJ2-7 provide the parts outside the CDR3, is DVKVTQSSRYLVKRTGEKVFLECVQDMDHENMFWYRQDPGLGLRLIYFSYDVKMKEKGDIPEGYSVSREKKERFSLILESASTNQTSMYLCASSLVQGSSYEQYFGPGTRLTVT.

This clonotype was observed at least ten times. This chain joins TRBV20-1 and TRBJ1-5, with TRBD1 matching 10 bases. Trimming took 4 bases from V and 8 from J; bases not matched to a gene: 5. The germline gives CDR1 DFQATT, CDR2 SNEGSKA (reference sequence). The CDR3 extends over 13 amino acids. The DNA of the CDR3 is TGCAGTGCTATGACAGGGGGCAACGAGCCCCAGCATTTT. Amino acids: CSAMTGGNEPQHF.

This clonotype was recorded a few times. This chain connects TRBV20-1 to TRBJ2-7; no firm D call. Germline CDR1 reads DFQATT; CDR2 reads SNEGSKA (reference sequence). The germline V and J ends were trimmed by 1 base and 3 bases, with 10 bases remaining between them. The CDR3 is 13 amino acids. In nucleotides, the CDR3 is TGCAGTGCTAGAGCGACAAGAGACTACGAGCAGTACTTC. This gives the protein CSARATRDYEQYF.

This chain joins TRBV28 and TRBJ1-6; no clear D gene. This CDR3 is built from 15 residues. V gave up 1 base and J gave up 9 bases, with 13 bases separating them. Per germline, CDR1 MDHEN and CDR2 SYDVKM. The CDR3 is CASSLSGGRFSPLHF. In DNA form, the CDR3 reads TGTGCCAGCAGTTTATCGGGCGGCAGGTTTTCACCCCTCCACTTT. Full variable domain (missing parts from reference TRBV28 and TRBJ1-6): DVKVTQSSRYLVKRTGEKVFLECVQDMDHENMFWYRQDPGLGLRLIYFSYDVKMKEKGDIPEGYSVSREKKERFSLILESASTNQTSMYLCASSLSGGRFSPLHFGNGTRLTVT.

This clonotype appeared a few times. The chain uses TRBV10-3 and TRBJ2-7; 9 bases are shared with TRBD1. The CDR3 is made up of 14 amino acids. The V gene's germline CDR1 is ENHRY and CDR2 SYGVKD. With 5 bases clipped from V and 3 bases from J, the junction kept 5 bases outside the gene matches. In nucleotides, the CDR3 is TGTGCCATCAGTAGACAGGGGGAGGGCTACGAGCAGTACTTC. Amino acid sequence: CAISRQGEGYEQYF.

This clonotype showed up just a few times. This chain links TRBV4-2 with TRBJ1-6; 9 bases fit TRBD1. V lost 0 bases to trimming and J lost 9 bases; unmatched junction nucleotides: 6. The CDR3 is 16 amino acids. CDR1 and CDR2 from the germline V gene are LGHNA and YNFKEQ. The CDR3 sequence is CASSQDRGQGGSPLHF. The CDR3 DNA reads TGTGCCAGCAGCCAAGACCGGGGACAGGGAGGTTCACCCCTCCACTTT.